These 29 T cell receptor beta chains were all obtained from the same sample, sequenced in a study of shared clonotypes between healthy human individuals. Naive-designated CD8 cells lacked CD45RO, were positively enriched for CCR7, and omitted terminally differentiated effector memory CD45RA+ cells. Libraries were prepared by immunoSEQ multiplex PCR; TCRdb keeps only in-frame clonotypes and omits some of them. The top ten hold 0.09% to 0.13% of the sample, which has about 590,000 clones, around 95% seen once. The sequenced sample consisted of naive CD8+ T cells sorted from blood. The receptor set was obtained from a woman aged 30 to 39 in good health.

The chain employs TRBV27 and TRBJ2-1; 14 bases match TRBD2. CDR3 size: 17 residues. Trimming at V came to 3 bases and at J to 0 bases, leaving 1 base not matched to a gene. Germline loops: CDR1 MNHEY, CDR2 SMNVEV (reference sequence). The CDR3 here is CASSLGTSGGSYNEQFF. In nucleotides, the CDR3 is TGTGCCAGCAGTTTGGGGACTAGCGGGGGCTCCTACAATGAGCAGTTCTTC.

This CDR3 reads CASSGARGYGELFF. The CDR3 region has the DNA TGTGCCAGCAGCGGAGCCCGAGGCTACGGGGAGCTGTTTTTT. The chain is built from TRBV9 and TRBJ2-2, with D hard to call. V lost 3 bases to trimming and J lost 7 bases, with 13 bases between them. Germline values: CDR1 SGDLS, CDR2 YYNGEE. This CDR3 is built from 14 residues.

The chain links TRBV27 to TRBJ1-2; tentatively, D is TRBD1 (5 bases). Trimming stripped 3 bases from V and 2 bases from J, with 10 bases between. The CDR3 loop spans 14 amino acids. The germline V gene encodes CDR1 MNHEY and CDR2 SMNVEV (reference sequence). CDR3 bases: TGTGCCAGCAGTTTTGGGGGAGGGAACTATGGCTACACCTTC. Translating it yields CASSFGGGNYGYTF.

This clone occurred once. This chain joins TRBV2 and TRBJ2-7; the match to TRBD2 covers 10 bases. Germline V gives CDR1 SNHLY, CDR2 FYNNEI. The CDR3 is 19 amino acids. Trimming removed 5 bases from V and 2 bases from J; junction bases left unmatched: 18. This CDR3 is CASSSFSASGSLVPYEQYF. The DNA of the CDR3 is TGTGCCAGCAGTTCCTTTTCGGCTAGCGGGAGTTTGGTCCCCTACGAGCAGTACTTC.

The J gene is TRBJ1-5, the V gene TRBV19, with no clear D. Germline lookup yields CDR1 LNHDA and CDR2 SQIVND (reference sequence). The CDR3 is made up of 16 amino acids. The V and J ends lost 5 bases and 2 bases respectively, with 16 bases between them. The CDR3, as DNA: TGTGCCAGTAGTCCTCCGGGCGTCATGGGCAATCAGCCCCAGCATTTT. It encodes CASSPPGVMGNQPQHF.

The gene calls are TRBV11-2 and TRBJ2-1; a possible D gene is TRBD1 (5 bases). Between the trimmed V and J ends, which lost 1 base and 3 bases, there was a span of 7 bases. The germline CDR1 and CDR2 sequences are SGHAT and FQNNGV. This CDR3 is built from 14 residues. The CDR3 bases are TGTGCCAGCAGCTTAGTAGGGGACTACAATGAGCAGTTCTTC. Encoded protein: CASSLVGDYNEQFF.

This chain joins TRBV4-1 and TRBJ1-5; TRBD1 might be the D (5 bases). Trimming took off 0 bases at V and 1 base at J, with 10 bases between the two ends. The CDR3 totals 16 residues. Germline CDR1 MGHRA, CDR2 YSYEKL. The CDR3 region has the DNA TGCGCCAGCAGCCAAGAAATGGGACTGAGCAATCAGCCCCAGCATTTT. Translated: CASSQEMGLSNQPQHF.

The chain recombines TRBV19 with TRBJ2-3, with D possibly TRBD2 on 5 matching bases. There are 15 residues in the CDR3. The V and J ends lost 5 bases and 3 bases respectively, with 15 bases between them. The germline V gene encodes CDR1 LNHDA and CDR2 SQIVND (reference sequence). The CDR3 spells CASSVFGVGTDTQYF. The CDR3, as DNA: TGTGCCAGTAGTGTCTTCGGGGTCGGGACAGATACGCAGTATTTT.

The chain combines TRBV21-1 with TRBJ2-7; no check of the table's D call, TRBD2, against the DNA was made. TRBV21-1 is described as a pseudogene. The CDR3 has 16 residues. CDR3 DNA sequence: TGTGCCAGCAGCAAAGCGCTTTCTTGGAGGGAAGACGAGCAGTACTTC. Translation: CASSKALSWREDEQYF.

The CDR3 protein is CASREGTAYEQYF. In nucleotides, the CDR3 is TGTGCCAGCAGGGAAGGGACAGCCTACGAGCAGTACTTC. The chain is built from TRBV27 and TRBJ2-7; 7 nucleotides align to TRBD1. Germline-derived CDR1 and CDR2 are MNHEY and SMNVEV (reference sequence). This CDR3 has 13 residues. The V segment lost 6 bases and the J segment 2 bases; nucleotides outside the gene matches: 4.

The V and J genes are TRBV5-6 and TRBJ2-7; D is undetermined. The tail of the sequence fits TRBJ2-1 better, so the J call may be wrong. Germline V gives CDR1 SGHDT, CDR2 YYEEEE. The CDR3 spans 11 residues. The CDR3 bases are TGTGCCAGCAGCACGTACGGAGAGCAGTTCTTC. Protein sequence: CASSTYGEQFF.

This clone was detected once. The chain uses TRBV5-6 and TRBJ2-7, with 8 bases identical to TRBD1. The CDR3 is 14 amino acids. The germline gives CDR1 SGHDT, CDR2 YYEEEE. Trimming took 4 bases from V and 3 from J; bases not matched to a gene: 6. The CDR3 DNA sequence: TGTGCCAGCAGCGCGGGACAGGCCCTCTACGAGCAGTACTTC. Translated, it gives CASSAGQALYEQYF.

The chain joins TRBV6-1 to TRBJ2-7; D call uncertain. CDR1 and CDR2 from the germline V gene are MNHNS and SASEGT. V gave up 0 bases and J gave up 0 bases, with 9 bases separating them. The length of the CDR3 is 15 residues. Here the CDR3 reads CASSEARTFSYEQYF. The CDR3 region has the DNA TGTGCCAGCAGTGAAGCGCGAACCTTCTCCTACGAGCAGTACTTC.

This clone was detected a few times. The chain combines TRBV7-9 with TRBJ1-5, with D hard to call. Germline-derived CDR1 and CDR2 are SEHNR and FQNEAQ (reference sequence). V lost 4 bases to trimming and J lost 10 bases, with 11 bases between them. The CDR3 contains 12 residues. CDR3 protein: CASSSSEPPQHF. Here the CDR3 DNA reads TGTGCCAGCAGCTCGTCGGAGCCACCCCAGCATTTT.

This rearrangement joins TRBV19 to TRBJ2-7; 9 bases line up with TRBD1. The germline gives CDR1 LNHDA, CDR2 SQIVND (reference sequence). This CDR3 is 14 amino acids long. V lost 3 bases and J lost 6; bases outside the gene matches: 6. In DNA form, the CDR3 reads TGTGCCAGTAGTATCCGGGACAGGGCGCCCGAGCAGTACTTC. Translated: CASSIRDRAPEQYF.

This clone was seen just once. The rearrangement links TRBV6-6 to TRBJ1-4, with D perhaps TRBD1 (5 bases). V lost 4 bases and J lost 5, with 17 bases in between. The CDR3 has 16 amino acids. CDR1 and CDR2 (germline): MNHNY, SVGAGI (reference sequence). DNA of the CDR3: TGTGCCAGCAGTTCAAAAGGGACGGGGGAGAATGAAAAACTGTTTTTT. Translated: CASSSKGTGENEKLFF.

This chain connects TRBV16 to TRBJ1-1; 7 bases align to TRBD1. V was pared by 3 bases and J by 5 bases, with 12 bases of the junction left unmatched. The CDR3 spans 16 residues. Germline CDR1 KGHSY, CDR2 FQNENV. This chain's CDR3 is CASSHDLQGWRTEAFF. The CDR3 region has the DNA TGTGCCAGCAGCCACGACCTACAGGGGTGGAGGACTGAAGCTTTCTTT. Supplemented by reference TRBV16 and TRBJ1-1, the full variable domain reads GEEVAQTPKHLVRGEGQKAKLYCAPIKGHSYVFWYQQVLKNEFKFLISFQNENVFDETGMPKERFSAKCLPNSPCSLEIQATKLEDSAVYFCASSHDLQGWRTEAFFGQGTRLTVV.

To note about this clone: This sample also contains other DNA sequences that code for the same CDR3. V usage is TRBV2 and J usage is TRBJ1-5, with 7 bases aligning to TRBD1. The germline V gene has CDR1 SNHLY and CDR2 FYNNEI. The V and J ends lost 4 bases and 6 bases, in that order; junction bases with no gene match: 3. The CDR3 is 13 amino acids. CDR3 nucleotides: TGTGCCAGCAGTGGCCAGGGGGGTCAGCCCCAGCATTTT. It codes for CASSGQGGQPQHF.

The chain uses TRBV5-6 and TRBJ1-2; D perhaps matches TRBD1 (5 bases). The CDR3 totals 13 residues. The germline V gene has CDR1 SGHDT and CDR2 YYEEEE. V was shortened by 4 bases and J by 8 bases, with 15 bases between the two germline ends. DNA for the CDR3: TGTGCCAGCAGCACCACCACCCGGACAGGCTACACCTTC. This encodes CASSTTTRTGYTF.

The chain recombines TRBV30 with TRBJ1-2; D unclear. Trimming took off 0 bases at V and 4 bases at J, with 15 bases between the two ends. The CDR3 contains 15 residues. The germline gives CDR1 GTSNPN, CDR2 SVGIG (reference sequence). The CDR3, as DNA: TGTGCCTGGAGTGTACAGAACGATCCCTTCTATGGCTACACCTTC. Translating it yields CAWSVQNDPFYGYTF.

The genes are TRBV15 and TRBJ1-3, with TRBD1 as a possible D gene (6 bases). The CDR3 sequence is 14 residues long. Trimming removed 1 base from V and 8 bases from J, with 12 bases in between. In germline, CDR1 is LNHNV, CDR2 YYDKDF (reference sequence). CDR3 DNA sequence: TGTGCCACCAGCAGAGTGAGAGCAGGGGACACCATATATTTT. Its translation is CATSRVRAGDTIYF.

V gene TRBV13 combines with J gene TRBJ2-7; the match to TRBD2 covers 7 bases. The CDR3 length is 16 residues. From germline, CDR1 is PRHDT and CDR2 FYEKMQ (reference sequence). V trimming: 2 bases; J trimming: 4 bases; junction bases outside the gene matches: 11. CDR3 DNA sequence: TGTGCCAGCAGCTTAACGGTTTCGCGGGAGACGTACGAGCAGTACTTC. This sequence encodes CASSLTVSRETYEQYF. Full variable domain (missing parts from reference TRBV13 and TRBJ2-7): AAGVIQSPRHLIKEKRETATLKCYPIPRHDTVYWYQQGPGQDPQFLISFYEKMQSDKGSIPDRFSAQQFSDYHSELNMSSLELGDSALYFCASSLTVSRETYEQYFGPGTRLTVT.

The V gene is TRBV9, the J gene TRBJ2-1; a weak D match, TRBD2 (6 bases). V shed 3 bases and J shed 4 bases, with 14 bases lying between them. CDR3 length: 15 residues. Looked up from germline, CDR1 is SGDLS and CDR2 is YYNGEE. The CDR3 region is CASSGLTGTYNEQFF. DNA for the CDR3: TGTGCCAGCAGCGGACTGACCGGGACTTACAATGAGCAGTTCTTC.

The J gene is TRBJ2-5, the V gene TRBV28; D could derive from TRBD1 or TRBD2 (5 bases each). V lost 4 bases and J lost 5, with 23 bases in between. Germline V gene data show CDR1 as MDHEN and CDR2 as SYDVKM. The CDR3 consists of 17 residues. The DNA of the CDR3 is TGTGCCAGCAGTTCCCTGGCCCGGGACGAATCATGGGAGACCCAGTACTTC. Translating it yields CASSSLARDESWETQYF.

The chain links TRBV5-4 to TRBJ2-7, with a tentative D call TRBD1 (6 bases). Between the trimmed V and J ends, which lost 4 bases and 5 bases, there was a span of 19 bases. Germline assignment: CDR1 SGHNT and CDR2 YYREEE (reference sequence). The CDR3 is made up of 15 amino acids. Here the CDR3 reads CASSEDWTASNEQYF. CDR3 bases: TGTGCCAGCAGCGAAGATTGGACAGCTTCGAACGAGCAGTACTTC. The full variable domain, in which reference TRBV5-4 and TRBJ2-7 provide the parts outside the CDR3, is ETGVTQSPTHLIKTRGQQVTLRCSSQSGHNTVSWYQQALGQGPQFIFQYYREEENGRGNFPPRFSGLQFPNYSSELNVNALELDDSALYLCASSEDWTASNEQYFGPGTRLTVT.

The CDR3 sequence is CASSLSPGTGDNPQYF. CDR3 in DNA: TGTGCCAGCAGTTTATCCCCCGGGACAGGCGACAATCCGCAGTACTTC. This chain uses TRBV27 with TRBJ2-7; 8 bases are shared with TRBD1. V shed 0 bases and J 9 bases; nucleotides not matched to a gene: 13. The CDR3 runs 16 residues. Germline values: CDR1 MNHEY, CDR2 SMNVEV (reference sequence).

The chain carries TRBV9 and TRBJ2-3; D unclear. Per germline, CDR1 SGDLS and CDR2 YYNGEE. V was cut by 3 bases and J by 6 bases, with 8 bases left in between. The CDR3 contains 12 residues. As DNA, the CDR3 is TGTGCCAGCAGCGGGTGGGCCGATACGCAGTATTTT. This translates into CASSGWADTQYF.

This clone showed up just once. The chain joins TRBV4-1 to TRBJ2-2; no clear D. The CDR3 sequence is 14 residues long. Trimming stripped 4 bases from V and 3 bases from J, with 9 bases between. CDR1 is MGHRA, CDR2 YSYEKL, per germline. CDR3 in amino acids: CASSLSSHTGELFF. Written as DNA, the CDR3 is TGCGCCAGCAGCCTAAGCAGTCACACCGGGGAGCTGTTTTTT.

The rearrangement links TRBV6-1 to TRBJ1-5; TRBD1 agrees at 9 bases. The CDR3 is 14 amino acids. Germline V gives CDR1 MNHNS, CDR2 SASEGT. V was clipped by 8 bases and J by 7 bases; unmatched bases: 9. The CDR3 sequence is CASQDRGWGQPQHF. The CDR3 DNA sequence: TGTGCCAGCCAGGACAGGGGATGGGGACAGCCCCAGCATTTT.